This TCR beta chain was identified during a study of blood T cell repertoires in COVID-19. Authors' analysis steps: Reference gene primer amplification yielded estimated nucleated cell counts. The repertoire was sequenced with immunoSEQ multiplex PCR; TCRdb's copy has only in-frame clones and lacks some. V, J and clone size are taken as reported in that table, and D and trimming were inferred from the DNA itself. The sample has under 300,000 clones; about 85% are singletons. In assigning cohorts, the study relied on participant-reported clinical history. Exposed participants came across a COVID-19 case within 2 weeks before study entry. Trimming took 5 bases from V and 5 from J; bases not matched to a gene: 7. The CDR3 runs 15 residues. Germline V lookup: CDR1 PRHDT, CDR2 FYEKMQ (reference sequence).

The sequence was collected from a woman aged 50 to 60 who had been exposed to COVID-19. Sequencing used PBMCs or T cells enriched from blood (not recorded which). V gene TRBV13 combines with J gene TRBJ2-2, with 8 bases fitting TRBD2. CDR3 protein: CASSLGLALTGELFF. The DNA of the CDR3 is TGTGCCAGCAGCCTCGGACTAGCCCTAACCGGGGAGCTGTTTTTT.